The source of this TCR beta chain is a study of T cell changes during pregnancy in multiple sclerosis. Germline V gene sequence: CDR1 LGHNA, CDR2 YSLEER. Trimming took 4 bases from V and 3 from J, leaving 9 bases between them. CDR3 length: 14 residues. TCRdb keeps only in-frame clones here, not all; method: immunoSEQ multiplex PCR. The sample records about 58,000 clones, under 95% being singletons. The receptor's source is a female donor in good health, enrolled as a control in a pregnancy study. V is TRBV4-3 and J is TRBJ1-4, with D hard to call. The source material was CD4+ T cells from peripheral blood mononuclear cells, sampled after pregnancy. DNA of the CDR3: TGCGCCAGCAGCCTTGACACCTCTAATGAAAAACTGTTTTTT. It encodes CASSLDTSNEKLFF.